The 17 T cell receptor beta chains below come from one sample, sequenced in a study of post-analysis software for immune sequencing data. Each TCR beta cDNA library carried unique molecular identifiers. One entry per CDR3 protein, called by TCRdb with MiXCR from the PCR reads. The table lists 400,000 to 500,000 distinct CDR3 sequences, approximately 39% of them singletons, with under 9% in the top ten. General study results and limits: About 5 TRBV segments were more frequent in patients than controls; TRBV5-6, TRBV5-1 and TRBV20-1 belonged to this group.

Their specific antigens are unknown. The sequenced material came from blood. These receptors were obtained from a girl aged 2-10 years with multiple sclerosis.

The chain employs TRBV28 and TRBJ1-1; perhaps TRBD1 as D (5 bases). Germline lookup yields CDR1 MDHEN and CDR2 SYDVKM. The V end was cut by 2 bases, the J end by 11 bases, with 18 bases between. CDR3 size: 14 residues. The CDR3: CASSLPGRGGEAFF. CDR3 DNA sequence: TGTGCCAGCAGTTTACCTGGGCGGGGCGGGGAGGCTTTCTTT. The full variable domain, with the rest looked up from reference TRBV28 and TRBJ1-1, is DVKVTQSSRYLVKRTGEKVFLECVQDMDHENMFWYRQDPGLGLRLIYFSYDVKMKEKGDIPEGYSVSREKKERFSLILESASTNQTSMYLCASSLPGRGGEAFFGQGTRLTVV.

A few counts support this clonotype. The V call is TRBV6-5, the J call TRBJ1-2; weak D call: TRBD1 (5 bases). V lost 0 bases and J lost 4, with 9 bases in between. The CDR3 is 14 residues long. In germline, CDR1 is MNHEY, CDR2 SVGAGI. CDR3 sequence reads: CASSYSQGLYGYTF. The CDR3 nucleotides are TGTGCCAGCAGTTACTCCCAGGGCCTCTATGGCTACACCTTC.

The chain employs TRBV7-2 and TRBJ2-7; a possible D gene is TRBD2 (6 bases). This CDR3 is built from 16 residues. V was trimmed by 4 bases and J by 1 base, leaving 17 bases between them. In germline, CDR1 is SGHTA, CDR2 FQGNSA. CDR3: CASSYRGGRVSYEQYF. As DNA, the CDR3 is TGTGCCAGCAGCTACCGAGGAGGGCGGGTATCCTACGAGCAGTACTTC. Combining the CDR3 with reference TRBV7-2 and TRBJ2-7 gives the whole variable domain GAGVSQSPSNKVTEKGKDVELRCDPISGHTALYWYRQSLGQGLEFLIYFQGNSAPDKSGLPSDRFSAERTGGSVSTLTIQRTQQEDSAVYLCASSYRGGRVSYEQYFGPGTRLTVT.

J is TRBJ1-4 and V is TRBV7-2, with D unclear. The CDR3 consists of 15 residues. The V gene's germline CDR1 is SGHTA and CDR2 FQGNSA. Trimming removed 5 bases from V and 5 bases from J, with 15 bases in between. CDR3 loop: CASSLESGENEKLFF. In nucleotides, the CDR3 is TGTGCCAGCAGCCTTGAAAGTGGGGAAAATGAAAAACTGTTTTTT.

The chain is built from TRBV5-1 and TRBJ1-4; 8 bases fit TRBD1. Trimming took 4 bases from V and 8 from J; bases not matched to a gene: 10. CDR3 length: 15 residues. Germline assignment: CDR1 SGHRS and CDR2 YFSETQ. The CDR3 DNA sequence: TGCGCCAGCAGCGACGCCGGGACAGGAGGAGAAAAACTGTTTTTT. As protein: CASSDAGTGGEKLFF.

This rearrangement joins TRBV4-1 to TRBJ2-1, with D tentatively TRBD1 (6 bases). V was trimmed by 8 bases and J by 1 base, leaving 12 bases between them. The germline V gene has CDR1 MGHRA and CDR2 YSYEKL. This CDR3 comprises 14 residues. CDR3 sequence: CASRRQASYNEQFF. CDR3 nucleotide sequence: TGCGCCAGCCGGCGACAGGCATCCTACAATGAGCAGTTCTTC.

V usage is TRBV30 and J usage is TRBJ1-2; TRBD1 agrees at 9 bases. The CDR3 has 16 amino acids. The trim removed 3 bases at V and 4 bases at J, leaving 12 bases unmatched. Germline-derived CDR1 and CDR2 are GTSNPN and SVGIG (reference sequence). In DNA form, the CDR3 reads TGTGCCTGGAGCTGGGACAGGGTACGACCCGGCTATGGCTACACCTTC. Its translation: CAWSWDRVRPGYGYTF.

This clonotype was found a few times. The chain is built from TRBV9 and TRBJ2-1, with D tentatively TRBD1 (6 bases). This CDR3 has 14 residues. Germline V gene data show CDR1 as SGDLS and CDR2 as YYNGEE. Trimming stripped 0 bases from V and 4 bases from J, with 8 bases between. Here the CDR3 DNA reads TGTGCCAGCAGCGTAGGTACAGGGTACAATGAGCAGTTCTTC. This encodes CASSVGTGYNEQFF.

This chain uses TRBV24-1 with TRBJ1-5; TRBD1 agrees at 9 bases. CDR1 and CDR2 from the germline V gene are KGHDR and SFDVKD. This CDR3 contains 14 residues. Germline trimming cut 4 bases from V and 10 bases from J; bases unmatched to any gene: 7. Here the CDR3 DNA reads TGTGCCACCAGTGACCCACAGGGGGCTAGCCCCCAGCATTTT. Its translation: CATSDPQGASPQHF.

This clonotype occurred once. An end of the junction differs from the germline gene, which may be a read error. The gene calls are TRBV4-2 and TRBJ1-2, with 8 bases aligning to TRBD1. This CDR3 has 15 amino acids. The germline CDR1 and CDR2 sequences are LGHNA and YNFKEQ. The CDR3 sequence is CACSQTGQETYGYTF. The DNA for the CDR3 is TGTGCCTGCAGCCAAACGGGACAGGAAACCTATGGCTACACCTTC.

The chain carries TRBV20-1 and TRBJ2-1, with 12 bases fitting TRBD1. Trimming took 0 bases from V and 8 from J; bases not matched to a gene: 11. Germline V gene data show CDR1 as DFQATT and CDR2 as SNEGSKA (reference sequence). This CDR3 is built from 17 residues. Here the CDR3 reads CSARDRPRGQGAYEQFF. The DNA of the CDR3 is TGCAGTGCTAGAGATCGCCCTAGGGGACAGGGGGCGTATGAGCAGTTCTTC.

This chain connects TRBV12-3 or TRBV12-4 to TRBJ2-1; D possibly corresponds to TRBD2 (6 bases). The CDR3 is made up of 17 amino acids. V was clipped by 5 bases and J by 7 bases, with 24 bases between them. DNA of the CDR3: TGTGCCAGCAGTCCAGGGCGACTAGGTCGCTTGGAGAATGAGCAGTTCTTC. Translated: CASSPGRLGRLENEQFF.

The rearrangement uses TRBV7-3 and TRBJ2-7, with D unclear. This CDR3 comprises 13 residues. The V end lost 4 bases, the J end lost 0 bases, and 7 bases lay between the germline ends. Looked up from germline, CDR1 is SGHTA and CDR2 is FQGTGA. The CDR3 bases are TGTGCCAGCAGCTGGGTGAGCTCCTACGAGCAGTACTTC. This encodes CASSWVSSYEQYF.

The chain carries TRBV20-1 and TRBJ2-7; a possible D gene is TRBD1 (6 bases). Deletions cut 5 bases from V and 4 bases from J, with 24 bases between. CDR1 is DFQATT, CDR2 SNEGSKA, per germline (reference sequence). The CDR3 loop spans 16 amino acids. The CDR3 sequence is CSAPRQDLFAPYEQYF. The CDR3 DNA is TGCAGTGCTCCTCGACAGGATCTCTTTGCCCCTTACGAGCAGTACTTC.

The CDR3 is CASSGAGQGVSYEQYF. The DNA for the CDR3 is TGCGCCAGCAGCGGAGCGGGACAGGGAGTTTCTTACGAGCAGTACTTC. V is TRBV5-1 and J is TRBJ2-7; 9 positions agree with TRBD1. Germline CDR1 reads SGHRS; CDR2 reads YFSETQ. J gave up 4 bases and V 4 bases, and 12 bases lay outside the gene matches. The CDR3 totals 16 residues.

The CDR3 region is CASSLTGHPMTFF. In DNA, the CDR3 is TGTGCCAGCAGTTTAACAGGACACCCGATGACTTTCTTT. The chain links TRBV12-3 or TRBV12-4 to TRBJ1-1; weak D call: TRBD1 (5 bases). There are 13 residues in the CDR3. V was pared by 2 bases and J by 12 bases, with 16 bases between.

In this sample, this clonotype turned up a few times. This sequence joins TRBV20-1 and TRBJ2-5; the D gene is possibly TRBD1 (5 bases). This CDR3 is 15 amino acids long. CDR1 is DFQATT and CDR2 is SNEGSKA in the germline V gene (reference sequence). V was cut by 8 bases and J by 1 base, with 20 bases left in between. CDR3 sequence: CSPPTRQTSQETQYF. CDR3 sequence (DNA): TGCAGTCCCCCCACGCGACAGACATCCCAAGAGACCCAGTACTTC.